This T cell receptor (beta chain) was sequenced in a study of cytomegalovirus exposure and HLA in healthy donors (dated by TCRdb to the late 2010s). Study-wide context: An earlier analysis of approximately 550 of the donors reported more than 250 Gb of sequence data and around 110 million unique TCR beta sequences from about 179 million T cells. The study combined high-throughput TCR immunosequencing, statistical association of individual TCRs with disease status, and machine learning to predict cytomegalovirus infection status. Four or five DR-DQ haplotypes were handled as single units for association and clustering because linkage in the cohort was strong. Donor age, sex, ethnicity and CMV serostatus were compiled alongside the repertoire data. Among the roughly 370 genotyped donors, 81% belonged to the genetic ancestry cluster associated with self-reported Caucasian donors. A separate validation cohort of about 110 different subjects was used in addition to the approximately 700-subject first cohort. The T cell repertoires of 666 subjects were profiled by immunosequencing and related to cytomegalovirus serostatus. An earlier analysis of fewer than 700 of the donors applied high-throughput TCR beta sequencing to assess whether each TCR beta V gene segment acted as functional or pseudogenic. A later genetic analysis used genome-wide SNP genotypes for about three fifths of the roughly 700 donors, treating that subset as a discovery cohort. The number of typed donors differed by locus: about 629-630 for A, B, C, DRB1 and DQB1; some 500 for DQA1; 606 for DPA1; and around 450 for DPB1. Every discovery cohort repertoire had been produced on one sequencing platform. A later analysis re-examined previously published TCR beta repertoires from just over 650 donors and added high-resolution HLA genotyping to investigate patterns of TCR occurrence. The study aimed to test whether signatures of past pathogen exposure could be identified by cataloging public T cell receptors. An early release covering roughly 600 HLA-typed donors comprised approximately 300 gigabases of sequencing data and approximately 80 million unique TCR sequences. Rather than drawing on any new phenotypic data, the later analysis identified candidate immune exposures from TCR beta sequences and the way those sequences occurred across donors. Across 398 genotyped donors of the cohort, an average of about 250,000 unique TCR beta nucleotide sequences per donor were sequenced, and roughly a sixth of those sequences were non-productive. HLA typing included class I and class II loci at four-digit resolution. What the study reported, not specific to this receptor: A group of highly shared sequence variants was considered likely to be a technical artifact of the sequencing pipeline. In an earlier analysis of about 550 of the donors, most TCR beta V segments were observed in productive rearrangements about 90% or about 30% of the time, broadly matching IMGT annotations. A later analysis found that HLA-associated TCR beta chains were more clonally expanded and had lower generation probabilities than equally common non-associated chains. Compared with the roughly 670-donor mean, donors in an Asian-associated ancestry cluster had fewer N-insertions in productive TCRs, according to a later genetic analysis. A further reported finding was that TCR beta sequences accurately predicted the HLA-A and HLA-B alleles for most subjects in the first cohort. While some public TCRs were present in many individuals, most TCR sequences turned up only very rarely across donors. When HLA alleles, especially DR and DQ, strongly co-occurred, attributing TCR associations to individual alleles was difficult. The authors suggested that the approach could potentially be generalized to other disease states and immunological phenotypes. The only immune exposure information available for the cohort was CMV serostatus. This cohort had only TCR beta chains sequenced, and the lack of alpha or paired-chain data limited which features could be detected. In vitro tests confirmed that a few of the cytomegalovirus-associated TCR beta chains recognize cytomegalovirus antigens. Correlated functional status among segregating V segments might be attributable to linkage disequilibrium, but an unknown experimental factor could not be ruled out. Specific HLA alleles were associated with 15,000 to 20,000 TCR beta sequences at a false discovery rate of 0.05 in a later analysis. The earlier analysis of some 560 of the donors excluded roughly 17 rarely observed V segments, including chromosome 9 orphons, because counts were too low. Because some donors lacked HLA typing at each locus, the association tests relied only on the typed subset. According to a later analysis, most CMV-associated TCR beta chains appeared to be HLA-restricted, and the HLA associations seemed to be driven largely by CMV exposure. According to a later analysis, parvovirus B19, influenza, CMV and Epstein-Barr virus appeared linked to several top co-occurrence clusters. An association between a missense DCLRE1C variant and V-gene and J-gene trimming of TCR beta chains was found in a later genetic analysis and replicated in an independent cohort. Some IMGT-functional V segments, including TRBV6-2 and TRBV6-3, could not be told apart with the 87-base-pair reads, so those segments were excluded. The classifier was reported to diagnose cytomegalovirus status with high specificity and sensitivity in both the original cohort and the validation cohort. In the study, some 160 TCR beta chains were listed as associated with cytomegalovirus. According to a later analysis, TCR association rates differed among HLA loci, with DRB1 alleles showing the most associated TCRs and HLA-C alleles showing the fewest. Presence/absence analyses assumed roughly uniform sequencing depth across donors, an assumption that may not hold.

The V and J ends are trimmed by 0 bases and 3 bases, leaving 11 bases between them. Reading from cysteine to phenylalanine, the CDR3 counts 15 amino acids. Left in the record is the CDR3 DNA by itself, 45 bases read in frame from the first base. From a lookup of the germline V gene, CDR1 and CDR2 are LGHNA and YNFKEQ. In this sample, this clone turned up a few times. Which antigen it targets is not known. There are no base qualities to consult, and no much larger clone falls within one base. Libraries were prepared through the immunoSEQ multiplex PCR assay. For the multiplex PCR, a mixture combining 60 forward primers for TCR Vbeta segments and 13 reverse primers for TCR Jbeta segments was used. A multiplex PCR assay on genomic DNA amplified the CDR3 region of rearranged TCR beta genes. The amplified TCR beta libraries were sequenced on the Illumina HiSeq System as 87-base-pair reads. Per the authors' processing: In a later analysis, 70 million to 95 million unique TCR beta chains were counted across the approximately 640 repertoires, and around 10 million of these chains were shared by at least two donors. A nearest-neighbor algorithm error-corrected the raw reads and collapsed the reads into unique sequences, merging closely related sequences to remove PCR and sequencing errors. To assign V, D and J gene segments, CDR3 sequences were aligned to IMGT reference sequences. Each retained sequence needed at least a six-nucleotide match to both a V gene segment and a J gene segment. A rearrangement counted as productive if the CDR3 had no stop codons and remained in frame with V and J, and every other rearrangement counted as non-productive. Following IMGT convention, CDR3 was defined as the stretch from the second conserved V-encoded cysteine up to the conserved J-encoded phenylalanine. In an earlier analysis of approximately 590 of the donors, sequences lacking an unambiguous match to a single V gene segment were excluded. An earlier analysis of just under 600 of the donors called V segments functional above 56.7% productive rearrangements and segregating when the between-donor standard deviation exceeded 5%. To diagnose cytomegalovirus status from the catalog of TCR beta chain sequences, a statistical classification framework was built. In a later analysis, TCR nucleotide sequences were compared against IMGT/GENE-DB human TR gene sequences so that V and J genes could be assigned. The TCRdist pipeline was used in a later analysis to assign CDR3 sequences and most-parsimonious VDJ recombination scenarios. In a later analysis, each TCR beta chain was defined by its CDR3 amino acid sequence together with its V-gene family, and reads without a unique V-gene family were excluded. As a way to deal with suspected cross-contamination and a sequencing artifact, a later analysis dropped approximately 590 nucleotide sequences that were highly shared and had low generation probability. For each public chain, a later analysis derived a clonal expansion index from normalized ranks of inferred template counts within each repertoire. Generation probabilities in a later analysis came from a VDJ recombination model fitted to out-of-frame rearrangements, and those results were checked against IGoR. In a later analysis, hypergeometric tests were used to score TCR-TCR, TCR-HLA and TCR-CMV co-occurrence, with a repertoire-size bias correction applied to TCR pairs. In a later analysis, false discovery rates were estimated by permuting HLA or CMV assignments 20 times. In a later analysis, co-occurring TCRs were grouped using DBSCAN, and TCRdist sequence similarity was added for clustering within HLA-allele-positive subsets. Repertoires with fewer than 30,000 or more than 120,000 public chains, plus five repertoires with anomalous nucleotide sharing, were excluded from co-occurrence clustering. TCRdb re-hosts the immuneACCESS table, in-frame sequences only. Its copies lack some clones; in the studies checked, an unresolved V gene accounts for under half of them, and the cause for the rest is not known. The DNA was the basis for D and trimming; V, J and clone size are from that table. In this sample the table shows some 200,000 clones, 80% of which occur a single time. The top ten clones comprise under 0.85% of the sample.

The cohort was made up of 500 to 800 healthy bone marrow donors. At the time of sampling, every cohort member was nominally healthy, though immune exposures that went unrecorded were likely present. The donor tested CMV seronegative and was one of the 352 seronegative cohort members. Each donor provided a peripheral blood sample, and peripheral blood mononuclear cells were used for TCR beta sequencing. Genomic DNA was extracted from the blood cell samples with the Qiagen DNeasy Blood Extraction Kit. The rearrangement joined TRBV4-2 to TRBJ1-2, with the D gene not clear enough to name. Material for sequencing was PBMCs. The TCR originated in a boy aged 5-17 years in good health and CMV-seronegative. The CDR3 sequence is CASSQDGWADYGYTF. The sequence in DNA is TGTGCCAGCAGCCAAGATGGCTGGGCAGACTATGGCTACACCTTC.